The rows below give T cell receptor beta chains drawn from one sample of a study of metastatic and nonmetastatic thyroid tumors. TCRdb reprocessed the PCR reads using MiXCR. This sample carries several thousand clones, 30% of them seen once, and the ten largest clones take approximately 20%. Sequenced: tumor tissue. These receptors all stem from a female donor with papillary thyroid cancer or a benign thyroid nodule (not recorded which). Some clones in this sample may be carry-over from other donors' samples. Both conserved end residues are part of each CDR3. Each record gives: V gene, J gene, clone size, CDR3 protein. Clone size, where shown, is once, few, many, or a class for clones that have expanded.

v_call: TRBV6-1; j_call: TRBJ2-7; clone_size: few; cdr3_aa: CASSATGVYSYEQYF
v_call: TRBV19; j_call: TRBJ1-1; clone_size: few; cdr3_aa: CASSIGGYTEAFF
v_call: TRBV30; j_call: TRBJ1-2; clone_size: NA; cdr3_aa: CAWSVAGDGYTF
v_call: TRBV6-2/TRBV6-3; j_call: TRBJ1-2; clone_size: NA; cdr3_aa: CASSSGRAFGGYTF
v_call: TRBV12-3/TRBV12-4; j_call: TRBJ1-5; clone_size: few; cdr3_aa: CASRGRRDNLNRPQHF
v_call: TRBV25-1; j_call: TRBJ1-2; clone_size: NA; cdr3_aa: CASSDARRGLHYGYTF
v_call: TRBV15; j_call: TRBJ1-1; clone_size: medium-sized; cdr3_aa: CATSRNRVNTEAFF
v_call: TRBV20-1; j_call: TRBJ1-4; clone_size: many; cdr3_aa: CSARVPHGEKLFF
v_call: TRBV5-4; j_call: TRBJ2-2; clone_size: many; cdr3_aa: CASSLWTLDTGELFF
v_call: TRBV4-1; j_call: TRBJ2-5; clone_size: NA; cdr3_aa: CASSQGILGVGETQYF
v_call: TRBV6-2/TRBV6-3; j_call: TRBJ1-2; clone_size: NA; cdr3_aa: CASSYSNDGGGDGYTF
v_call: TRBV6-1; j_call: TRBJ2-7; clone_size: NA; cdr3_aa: CASSEAGGGLAISYEQYF
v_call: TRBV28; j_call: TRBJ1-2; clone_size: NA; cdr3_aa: CASSSGQGAGVGNYGYTF
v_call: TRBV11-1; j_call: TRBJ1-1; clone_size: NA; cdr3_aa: CASSLRSGLAEAFF
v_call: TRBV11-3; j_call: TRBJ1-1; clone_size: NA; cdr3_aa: CASSLGGTVTEAFF
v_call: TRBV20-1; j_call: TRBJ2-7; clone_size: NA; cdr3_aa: CSARKGGRDFYEQYF
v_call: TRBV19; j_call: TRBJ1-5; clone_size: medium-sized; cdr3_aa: CASSGTVRSNQPQHF
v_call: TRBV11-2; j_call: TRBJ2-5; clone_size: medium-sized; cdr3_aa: CASSHGTDKTQYF
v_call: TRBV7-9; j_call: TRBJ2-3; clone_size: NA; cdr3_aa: CASSRGLDGDTQYF